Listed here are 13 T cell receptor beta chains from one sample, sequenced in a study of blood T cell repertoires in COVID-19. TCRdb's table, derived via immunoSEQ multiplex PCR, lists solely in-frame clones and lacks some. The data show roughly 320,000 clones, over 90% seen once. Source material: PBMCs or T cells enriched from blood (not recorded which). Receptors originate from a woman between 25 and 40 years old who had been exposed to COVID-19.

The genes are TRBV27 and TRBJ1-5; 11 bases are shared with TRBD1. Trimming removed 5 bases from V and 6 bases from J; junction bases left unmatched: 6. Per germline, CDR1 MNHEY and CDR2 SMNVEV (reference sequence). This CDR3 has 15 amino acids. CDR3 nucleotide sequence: TGTGCCAGCAGTCCAGGGACAGGGGGAATTCAGCCCCAGCATTTT. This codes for CASSPGTGGIQPQHF.

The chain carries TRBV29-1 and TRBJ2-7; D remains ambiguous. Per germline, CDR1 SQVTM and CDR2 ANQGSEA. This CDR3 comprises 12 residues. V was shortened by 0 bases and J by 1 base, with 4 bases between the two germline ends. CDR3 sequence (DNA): TGCAGCGTTGAAGACAGGTCCTACGAGCAGTACTTC. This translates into CSVEDRSYEQYF.

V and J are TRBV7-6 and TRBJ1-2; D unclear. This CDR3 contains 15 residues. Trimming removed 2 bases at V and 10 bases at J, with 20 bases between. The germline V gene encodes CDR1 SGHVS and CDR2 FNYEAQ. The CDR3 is CASSLTARSGNAYTF. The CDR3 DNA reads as TGTGCCAGCAGCTTAACCGCGCGGTCTGGAAATGCCTACACCTTC. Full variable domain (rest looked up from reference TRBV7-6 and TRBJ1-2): GAGVSQSPRYKVTKRGQDVALRCDPISGHVSLYWYRQALGQGPEFLTYFNYEAQQDKSGLPNDRFSAERPEGSISTLTIQRTEQRDSAMYRCASSLTARSGNAYTFGSGTRLTVV.

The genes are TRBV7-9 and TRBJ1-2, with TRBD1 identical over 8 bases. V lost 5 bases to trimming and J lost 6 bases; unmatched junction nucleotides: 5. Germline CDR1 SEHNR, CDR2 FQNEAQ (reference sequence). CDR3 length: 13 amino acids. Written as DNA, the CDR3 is TGTGCCAGCAGCCTGGGACAGGCGAATGGCTACACCTTC. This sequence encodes CASSLGQANGYTF.

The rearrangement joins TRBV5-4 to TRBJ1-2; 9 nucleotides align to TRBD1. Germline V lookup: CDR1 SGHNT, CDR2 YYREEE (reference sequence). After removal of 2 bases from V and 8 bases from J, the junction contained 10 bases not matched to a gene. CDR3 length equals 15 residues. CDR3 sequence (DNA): TGTGCCAGCAGCTTAGAGGGGGGACAGGGAAGAGGCTACACCTTC. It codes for CASSLEGGQGRGYTF.

The CDR3 spells CASSPDRHYGYTF. The CDR3, as DNA: TGTGCCAGCAGCCCCGACAGGCACTATGGCTACACCTTC. The gene calls are TRBV5-5 and TRBJ1-2, with D perhaps matching TRBD1 (6 bases). From germline, CDR1 is SGHKS and CDR2 YYEKEE (reference sequence). The CDR3 has 13 amino acids. The germline V and J ends were trimmed by 4 bases and 3 bases, with 10 bases remaining between them.

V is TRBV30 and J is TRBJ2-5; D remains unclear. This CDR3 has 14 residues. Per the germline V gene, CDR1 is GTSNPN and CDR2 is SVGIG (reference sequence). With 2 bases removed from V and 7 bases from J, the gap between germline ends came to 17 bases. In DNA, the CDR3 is TGTGCCTGGAGTTCAACACTGGGCAGTCGGACCCAGTACTTC. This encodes CAWSSTLGSRTQYF.

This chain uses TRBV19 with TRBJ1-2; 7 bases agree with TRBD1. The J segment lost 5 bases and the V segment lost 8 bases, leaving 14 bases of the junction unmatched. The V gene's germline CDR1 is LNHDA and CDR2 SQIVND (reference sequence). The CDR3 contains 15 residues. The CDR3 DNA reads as TGTGCCAGTGGTACCGGGACAGCGAAAATTTATGGCTACACCTTC. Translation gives CASGTGTAKIYGYTF.

The CDR3 DNA reads TGTGCCACCAGTGATTTGGGAACAGGGGTCCAAGAGACCCAGTACTTC. Its protein is CATSDLGTGVQETQYF. The chain employs TRBV24-1 and TRBJ2-5; the match to TRBD1 covers 7 bases. In germline, CDR1 is KGHDR, CDR2 SFDVKD. Unmatched junction bases numbered 4, after V lost 0 bases and J lost 1 base. The CDR3 runs 16 residues.

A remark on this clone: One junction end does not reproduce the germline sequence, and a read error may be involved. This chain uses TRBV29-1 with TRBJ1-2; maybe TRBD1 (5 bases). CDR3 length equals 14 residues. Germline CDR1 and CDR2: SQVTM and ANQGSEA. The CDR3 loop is CSVEEGDGPYGYTF. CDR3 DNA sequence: TGCAGCGTCGAAGAAGGGGATGGCCCCTATGGCTACACCTTC. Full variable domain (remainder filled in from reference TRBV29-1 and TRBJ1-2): SAVISQKPSRDICQRGTSLTIQCQVDSQVTMMFWYRQQPGQSLTLIATANQGSEATYESGFVIDKFPISRPNLTFSTLTVSNMSPEDSSIYLCSVEEGDGPYGYTFGSGTRLTVV.

As DNA, the CDR3 is TGTGCCAGCAGCCAGGGTTTTGGTTCACCCCTCCACTTT. Protein product: CASSQGFGSPLHF. The gene calls are TRBV11-3 and TRBJ1-6; tentative D call: TRBD1 (5 bases). Germline lookup yields CDR1 SGHNT and CDR2 YENEEA. The V end lost 5 bases, the J end lost 9 bases, and 11 bases lay between the germline ends. The CDR3 is 13 amino acids.

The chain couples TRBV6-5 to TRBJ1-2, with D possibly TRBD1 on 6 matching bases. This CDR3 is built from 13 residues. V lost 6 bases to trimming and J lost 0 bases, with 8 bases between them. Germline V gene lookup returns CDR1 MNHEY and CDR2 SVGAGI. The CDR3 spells CASRGAANYGYTF. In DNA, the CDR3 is TGTGCCAGCAGGGGGGCAGCTAACTATGGCTACACCTTC.

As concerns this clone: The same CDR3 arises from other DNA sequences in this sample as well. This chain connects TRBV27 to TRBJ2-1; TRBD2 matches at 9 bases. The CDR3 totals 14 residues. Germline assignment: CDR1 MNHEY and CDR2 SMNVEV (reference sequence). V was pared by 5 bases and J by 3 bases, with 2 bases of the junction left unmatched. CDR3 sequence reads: CASSLAGYYNEQFF. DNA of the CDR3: TGTGCCAGCAGTCTAGCGGGGTACTACAATGAGCAGTTCTTC.